This T cell receptor beta chain is from a study of blood T cell repertoires in COVID-19 (dated by TCRdb to 2020 to 2022). Context from the whole study: Samples from collaborators originated in the United States, Italy and Spain and spanned both the acute and convalescent phases of COVID-19. HLA class I and class II types, where available, came from metadata supplied by the sample provider rather than from assay-based typing. The samples were drawn from the first 160 participants of the ongoing ImmuneRACE study and from some 1,300 subjects provided by 6 global collaborators. The repertoires were released in a freely available public database meant as a resource for research on the immune response to SARS-CoV-2. The prospective study material was composed of cDNA or gDNA derived from T cells, B-cell-depleted T cells, or PBMCs. Nearly every sample came with metadata listing a de-identified subject ID, COVID-19 status, age in years and sex. The dataset comprised deeply sampled blood TCRbeta repertoires from subjects exposed to, actively infected with, or recovered from COVID-19.

General conclusions and limits of the study: Clinical and demographic metadata were provided uncurated, with the amount varying by source and participant.

TCRbeta CDR3 regions were amplified from genomic DNA by means of the immunoSEQ Assay, a bias-controlled multiplex PCR. On the authors' methods: Nucleated cell counts per sample were estimated from amplification of reference gene primers within the assay. Sequence reads were collapsed and filtered to measure the absolute abundance of every unique TCRbeta CDR3 rearrangement. For each sample, productive Simpson clonality was calculated as the square root of Simpson's diversity index across productive rearrangements. What TCRdb holds here is the immuneACCESS table cut down to in-frame rearrangements. Part of the clones is not present; checked against another copy, under half of the missing clones reflect an unresolved V gene, and the others are unexplained. V and J calls and clone size are given by that table; D and trimming were obtained from the DNA. The table for this sample lists 180,000 or so clones; about 86% of them were counted only once. The ten largest account for roughly 8.2% of the sample.

Details on this clone: This receptor's antigen is unknown. Base qualities were left out, and no much larger clone turns up one base away.

Each collaborating institution followed its own protocols to collect whole blood in K2EDTA tubes. For TCRbeta analysis, collaborator samples were shipped as frozen whole blood, as isolated PBMCs, or as DNA extracted from either sample type. V is pared back by 4 bases and J by 2 bases, with 6 bases lying between the germline termini. The germline V gene (reference sequence) specifies MNHEY as CDR1 and SMNVEV as CDR2. The CDR3 runs 13 residues from the cysteine to the phenylalanine. CDR3 DNA is the only sequence kept; it has 39 bases, read in frame from the first base. The chain was built from TRBV27 and TRBJ1-5; 6 matching bases give a weak D call of TRBD1. The source is a man in his 60s with acute or convalescent COVID-19. Specimen: peripheral blood. The CDR3 corresponds to CASSSGGNQPQHF. The DNA sequence is as follows: TGTGCCAGCAGTTCAGGGGGCAATCAGCCCCAGCATTTT.